The rows below give T cell receptor beta chains drawn from one sample of a study of blood T cell repertoires in COVID-19. The data were produced by immunoSEQ multiplex PCR, yet TCRdb's version contains in-frame clones alone and is incomplete. This sample yields approximately 230,000 clones, of which approximately 86% are seen a single time; roughly 1.4% belongs to the top ten. Specimen: peripheral blood. The receptors stem from a man aged 80 or over with acute or convalescent COVID-19. Both conserved end residues are part of each CDR3. The D gene is left open where the match is weak. The size entry is marked missing in some rows and otherwise reads once, few, many or a size class.

>TRBV6-2/TRBV6-3|-|TRBJ2-7|TRBD2
TGTGCCAGCAGTGCGGGAGGACCCGTCTACGAGCAGTACTTC
CASSAGGPVYEQYF
>TRBV7-6|-|TRBJ2-1|-
TGTGCCAGCAGCTCCGGGACAAATACCTACAATGAGCAGTTCTTC
CASSSGTNTYNEQFF
>TRBV6-5|-|TRBJ2-7|TRBD2
TGTGCCAGCGCCTTAGCGGGAGCCGACTACGAGCAGTACTTC
CASALAGADYEQYF
>TRBV11-1|-|TRBJ1-1|-
TGTGCCAGCAGCCCACGGGGGGCCCTAAACACTGAAGCTTTCTTT
CASSPRGALNTEAFF
>TRBV5-5|-|TRBJ2-7|-
TGTGCCAGCAGCTTGGTGGGGAGCTACGAGCAGTACTTC
CASSLVGSYEQYF
>TRBV10-3|-|TRBJ1-2|TRBD1
TGTGCCATCAGGGGGACAGACGTCTATGGCTACACCTTC
CAIRGTDVYGYTF
>TRBV15|once|TRBJ1-3|TRBD1
TGTGCCACCAGCAGAGACAGGGGGCAAGGAAACACCATATATTTT
CATSRDRGQGNTIYF
>TRBV5-1|-|TRBJ2-2|TRBD2
TGCGCCAGCAGCGTTTCGACTAGCGGGAGTACCGGGGAGCTGTTTTTT
CASSVSTSGSTGELFF
>TRBV6-6|once|TRBJ2-7|-
TGTGCCAGCAGCTCGACAGAGACGGTTAGCTACGAGCAGTACTTC
CASSSTETVSYEQYF
>TRBV28|-|TRBJ1-2|-
TGTGCCAGCAGTTCCGTCGTGGGCTACACCTTC
CASSSVVGYTF
>TRBV3-1/TRBV3-2|-|TRBJ2-3|-
TGTGCCAGCAGCTCCGTCACAGGGAGTGTCGATACGCAGTATTTT
CASSSVTGSVDTQYF
>TRBV11-2|-|TRBJ2-7|TRBD1
TGTGCCAGCAGCTTAGTGATCGGGACAGTTGCCTACGAGCAGTACTTC
CASSLVIGTVAYEQYF
>TRBV19|-|TRBJ1-1|-
TGTGCCAGTAGTATACTGGGGCGGACTGAAGCTTTCTTT
CASSILGRTEAFF
>TRBV6-5|-|TRBJ1-2|TRBD1
TGTGCCAGCAGAACACAGGGGTTTAGGAATGGCTACACCTTC
CASRTQGFRNGYTF